This T cell receptor (beta chain) is drawn from a study of identical twins. The CDR3 runs to 13 residues. Germline V gives CDR1 MNHEY, CDR2 SMNVEV (reference sequence). The ends were cut back, 5 bases at V and 6 bases at J, with 11 bases in the middle. cDNA carried unique molecular identifiers, and a universal primer site was added by template switching. TCRdb re-called the 5' RACE reads with MiXCR, one entry per CDR3 protein. The table records under 450,000 distinct CDR3 sequences, under 20% of them present only once. On this clonotype: The target antigen is unknown.

General study findings and limits: Where beta out-of-frame sequences were concerned, excess twin sharing was weaker. Cord blood beta clonotypes present at high abundance carried fewer insertions; no such pattern appeared in memory repertoires.

The receptor was isolated from a man aged 50-59 years in good health. This chain joins TRBV27 and TRBJ2-1; D unresolved. The sequenced sample consisted of naive T cells sorted from blood. CDR3 loop: CASSPWTTNEQFF. CDR3 sequence (DNA): TGTGCCAGCAGTCCATGGACCACCAATGAGCAGTTCTTC.